Shown below are 27 T cell receptor beta chains from a single sample sequenced in a study of blood T cells in healthy people across ages. Using a J-beta primer mix together with a sample-barcoded 5' primer, a second PCR was run for about 6 to 12 cycles. Each CDR3 protein is one row after TCRdb ran MiXCR on the 5' RACE reads. The sample has about 1.4 million distinct CDR3 sequences; around 59% are singletons. Specimen: blood. These TCRs come from a man younger than 35 in good health.

V is TRBV4-3 and J is TRBJ1-2; 7 bases map to TRBD1. Germline V lookup: CDR1 LGHNA, CDR2 YSLEER. This CDR3 is 14 amino acids long. The V and J ends lost 1 base and 3 bases, in that order; junction bases with no gene match: 2. The chain's CDR3 is CASSQGRGYYGYTF. The CDR3 bases are TGCGCCAGCAGCCAAGGCAGGGGGTACTATGGCTACACCTTC.

This rearrangement joins TRBV11-2 to TRBJ2-1; 11 positions match TRBD2. This CDR3 is 13 amino acids long. The ends lost 6 bases at V and 8 bases at J; junction bases unmatched: 3. Germline V gene sequence: CDR1 SGHAT, CDR2 FQNNGV. For the CDR3, the DNA is TGTGCCAGCAGACGACTAGCGGGATATGAGCAGTTCTTC. Translating it yields CASRRLAGYEQFF.

V usage is TRBV7-9 and J usage is TRBJ2-7; tentative D call: TRBD1 (5 bases). The J call may be in error: the DNA end matches TRBJ2-5 better. Germline loops: CDR1 SEHNR, CDR2 FQNEAQ (reference sequence). The CDR3 length is 13 residues. CDR3 protein: CASSPAGAETQYF. Here the CDR3 DNA reads TGTGCCAGCAGCCCTGCTGGGGCGGAGACCCAGTACTTC.

Only one count was recorded for this clonotype. The rearrangement uses TRBV6-5 and TRBJ1-2; D perhaps matches TRBD1 (6 bases). CDR3 size: 15 residues. V was clipped by 2 bases and J by 1 base, with 11 bases between them. The germline V gene has CDR1 MNHEY and CDR2 SVGAGI. CDR3 amino acids: CASSYEAGVNYGYTF. As DNA, the CDR3 is TGTGCCAGCAGTTACGAGGCAGGGGTTAACTATGGCTACACCTTC.

This clonotype was picked up a small number of times. The chain combines TRBV12-5 with TRBJ1-1; 10 bases align to TRBD1. This CDR3 region has 16 residues. Germline V lookup: CDR1 LGHNT, CDR2 FRNRAP. Germline trimming cut 0 bases from V and 3 bases from J; bases unmatched to any gene: 4. The CDR3 spells CASGLVLGTGDTEAFF. For the CDR3, the DNA is TGTGCTAGTGGTTTGGTACTTGGGACAGGGGACACTGAAGCTTTCTTT. Drawing the rest from reference TRBV12-5 and TRBJ1-1, the complete variable domain is DARVTQTPRHKVTEMGQEVTMRCQPILGHNTVFWYRQTMMQGLELLAYFRNRAPLDDSGMPKDRFSAEMPDATLATLKIQPSEPRDSAVYFCASGLVLGTGDTEAFFGQGTRLTVV.

This clonotype has a single count. This chain links TRBV15 with TRBJ2-5; TRBD2 matches 7 bases. The junction had 8 bases not matched to a gene; V was cut back by 4 bases and J by 0 bases. The CDR3 covers 16 residues. Germline V lookup: CDR1 LNHNV, CDR2 YYDKDF (reference sequence). CDR3 bases: TGTGCCACCAGCAAACCAGCGGGAAATCACCAAGAGACCCAGTACTTC. It translates to CATSKPAGNHQETQYF.

CDR3 amino acids: CASSAAGTGGLRETQYF. Here the CDR3 DNA reads TGTGCCAGCAGCGCGGCCGGGACAGGTGGCCTCCGAGAGACCCAGTACTTC. The rearrangement uses TRBV28 and TRBJ2-7, with 8 bases fitting TRBD1. The DNA matches TRBJ2-5 better at its end, which makes the J call doubtful. This CDR3 has 17 amino acids. Germline V CDR1 and CDR2: MDHEN, SYDVKM.

Only a few counts were recorded for this clonotype. The chain carries TRBV14 and TRBJ2-1, with D tentatively TRBD2 (6 bases). CDR3 length: 16 amino acids. V lost 0 bases, J lost 4 bases, and 13 bases lay in between. The germline CDR1 and CDR2 sequences are SGHDN and FVKESK. The chain's CDR3 is CASSQDRRGTYNEQFF. The CDR3 DNA sequence: TGTGCCAGCAGCCAAGATAGAAGAGGGACTTACAATGAGCAGTTCTTC.

The rearrangement links TRBV28 to TRBJ2-5, with D possibly being TRBD1 (5 bases). The CDR3 runs 14 residues. The V and J ends lost 8 bases and 0 bases respectively, with 13 bases between them. From germline, CDR1 is MDHEN and CDR2 SYDVKM. CDR3 coding DNA: TGTGCCAGCCTTGAGAACAGGCACCAAGAGACCCAGTACTTC. The encoded protein is CASLENRHQETQYF. Full variable domain (missing parts from reference TRBV28 and TRBJ2-5): DVKVTQSSRYLVKRTGEKVFLECVQDMDHENMFWYRQDPGLGLRLIYFSYDVKMKEKGDIPEGYSVSREKKERFSLILESASTNQTSMYLCASLENRHQETQYFGPGTRLLVL.

The V gene is TRBV7-9, the J gene TRBJ2-1; TRBD2 matches 12 bases. Per germline, CDR1 SEHNR and CDR2 FQNEAQ (reference sequence). V shed 4 bases, J shed 1 base, and the junction held 8 bases outside the gene matches. There are 18 residues in the CDR3. The CDR3 bases are TGTGCCAGCAGCTCCACTAGCGGGGGGCCTCTTTCCTACAATGAGCAGTTCTTC. Residues: CASSSTSGGPLSYNEQFF.

This clonotype was seen a single time. V usage is TRBV12-3 or TRBV12-4 and J usage is TRBJ2-1, with 7 bases lining up with TRBD2. The CDR3 extends over 16 amino acids. V lost 6 bases and J lost 8; bases outside the gene matches: 16. The CDR3 spells CASRPTSAGSLHEQFF. CDR3 in DNA: TGTGCCAGCAGGCCGACTTCAGCGGGGTCCCTACATGAGCAGTTCTTC.

This clonotype was seen more than once but under ten times. The chain carries TRBV6-4 and TRBJ2-5; 8 bases match TRBD1. Trimming cost V 3 bases and J 11 bases; bases outside gene matches: 14. CDR1 and CDR2 (germline): MRHNA, SNTAGT. The CDR3 sequence is 15 residues long. The CDR3 nucleotides read TGTGCCAGCAGTGAGAGTGAGGGACAGGCTAATGAGCAGTACTTC. Encoded protein: CASSESEGQANEQYF.

V usage is TRBV24-1 and J usage is TRBJ2-3, with TRBD2 matching over 11 bases. CDR3 size: 16 residues. The V gene end was trimmed by 5 bases and the J gene end by 1 base; junction bases not matched to a gene: 4. Germline loops: CDR1 KGHDR, CDR2 SFDVKD. DNA for the CDR3: TGTGCCACCAGTGTTCGACTAGCGGGATGCACAGATACGCAGTATTTT. Residues: CATSVRLAGCTDTQYF.

About this clonotype: The junction departs from the called germline gene at one end, perhaps through a read error. V usage is TRBV6-1 and J usage is TRBJ2-7; 12 positions match TRBD1. This CDR3 contains 15 residues. Germline CDR1 and CDR2: MNHNS and SASEGT. CDR3 protein: CASSEGTGGVYEQYF. The CDR3, as DNA: TGTGCCAGCAGCGAAGGGACAGGGGGCGTATACGAGCAGTACTTC.

In this sample, this clonotype turned up many times. This rearrangement joins TRBV7-2 to TRBJ2-5, with 7 bases matching TRBD1. This CDR3 contains 15 residues. The germline V gene has CDR1 SGHTA and CDR2 FQGNSA. The trim removed 7 bases at V and 4 bases at J, leaving 12 bases unmatched. The chain's CDR3 is CASTWRQGRGETQYF. CDR3 nucleotides: TGTGCCAGCACCTGGAGACAGGGTAGGGGAGAGACCCAGTACTTC.

The chain is built from TRBV12-3 or TRBV12-4 and TRBJ2-5, with D tentatively TRBD1 (6 bases). The CDR3 has 15 amino acids. V lost 3 bases and J lost 0, with 11 bases in between. The CDR3 region has the DNA TGTGCCAGCAGTTTCGCAGGGGTGTACCAAGAGACCCAGTACTTC. This encodes CASSFAGVYQETQYF.

The chain joins TRBV6-5 to TRBJ2-7; 7 bases agree with TRBD1. The CDR3 extends over 13 amino acids. Unmatched junction bases numbered 8, after V lost 8 bases and J lost 4 bases. CDR1 is MNHEY and CDR2 is SVGAGI in the germline V gene. The CDR3, as DNA: TGTGCCAGCGCAAACAGGGGACCGTACGAGCAGTACTTC. It specifies CASANRGPYEQYF.

There are a few counts of this clonotype. V is TRBV29-1 and J is TRBJ2-5; D may match TRBD1 or TRBD2 (6 bases each). Germline V CDR1 and CDR2: SQVTM, ANQGSEA. V was clipped by 6 bases and J by 1 base, with 15 bases between them. This CDR3 has 14 residues. This CDR3 is CSVSAGQSQETQYF. CDR3 DNA sequence: TGCAGCGTGTCGGCGGGACAATCCCAAGAGACCCAGTACTTC.

V is TRBV29-1 and J is TRBJ2-1; D ambiguous. The germline V gene encodes CDR1 SQVTM and CDR2 ANQGSEA. CDR3 length equals 14 residues. V shed 5 bases and J shed 4 bases, with 15 bases lying between them. CDR3 nucleotide sequence: TGCAGCGTTAACACCCCTGATGCGTACAATGAGCAGTTCTTC. This sequence encodes CSVNTPDAYNEQFF.

The V call is TRBV10-3, the J call TRBJ1-2; 7 bases match TRBD1. This CDR3 is 12 amino acids long. The germline CDR1 and CDR2 sequences are ENHRY and SYGVKD. V shed 11 bases, J shed 4 bases, and the junction held 7 bases outside the gene matches. The CDR3 sequence is CAVKTGSYGYTF. CDR3 DNA: TGTGCCGTCAAGACAGGGTCCTATGGCTACACCTTC.

J is TRBJ2-1 and V is TRBV12-3 or TRBV12-4; 7 positions match TRBD2. After removal of 6 bases from V and 7 bases from J, the junction contained 9 bases not matched to a gene. CDR3 length: 14 residues. CDR3 amino acids: CASSSGTMSNEQFF. The CDR3 DNA reads as TGTGCCAGCAGCTCCGGGACTATGTCTAATGAGCAGTTCTTC.

This clonotype has a single count. The V gene is TRBV7-9, the J gene TRBJ1-1, with D unclear. Trimming left V 0 bases short and J 1 base short, with 9 bases between. The CDR3 is 15 residues long. CDR1 SEHNR and CDR2 FQNEAQ come from the germline V gene (reference sequence). CDR3 sequence: CASSLALGQNTEAFF. DNA of the CDR3: TGTGCCAGCAGCTTAGCACTGGGCCAGAACACTGAAGCTTTCTTT. The whole variable domain, filled in from reference TRBV7-9 and TRBJ1-1, reads DTGVSQNPRHKITKRGQNVTFRCDPISEHNRLYWYRQTLGQGPEFLTYFQNEAQLEKSRLLSDRFSAERPKGSFSTLEIQRTEQGDSAMYLCASSLALGQNTEAFFGQGTRLTVV.

V is TRBV6-6 and J is TRBJ1-2; D remains unclear. V shed 2 bases and J shed 8 bases, with 9 bases lying between them. Germline CDR1 reads MNHNY; CDR2 reads SVGAGI (reference sequence). The CDR3 sequence is 12 residues long. CDR3 protein: CASSYTNGGYTF. For the CDR3, the DNA is TGTGCCAGCAGTTACACCAACGGCGGCTACACCTTC.

Here the CDR3 DNA reads TGTGCCAGCAGTGACCTAGAGGGAACCTACAATGAGCAGTTCTTC. Protein sequence: CASSDLEGTYNEQFF. This sequence joins TRBV25-1 and TRBJ2-1; D perhaps matches TRBD2 (5 bases). Germline CDR1 reads MGHDK; CDR2 reads SYGVNS. Deletions cut 3 bases from V and 2 bases from J, with 11 bases between. The CDR3 extends over 15 amino acids. Looking up the rest from reference TRBV25-1 and TRBJ2-1 gives the full variable domain: EADIYQTPRYLVIGTGKKITLECSQTMGHDKMYWYQQDPGMELHLIHYSYGVNSTEKGDLSSESTVSRIRTEHFPLTLESARPSHTSQYLCASSDLEGTYNEQFFGPGTRLTVL.

Regarding this clonotype: A read error is likely here: a far larger clone is one base away. This chain uses TRBV6-5 with TRBJ2-1; D uncertain. There are 12 residues in the CDR3. Germline CDR1 reads MNHEY; CDR2 reads SVGAGI. This CDR3 is CASSYSGNERFF. As DNA, the CDR3 is TGTGCCAGCAGTTACTCGGGGAATGAGCGGTTCTTC.

This chain uses TRBV7-2 with TRBJ2-7, with D possibly being TRBD2 (5 bases). V lost 0 bases to trimming and J lost 1 base, with 10 bases between them. The V gene's germline CDR1 is SGHTA and CDR2 FQGNSA. The CDR3 covers 15 residues. CDR3 DNA sequence: TGTGCCAGCAGCTTAGCGGTAGCGAGTTCCTACGAGCAGTACTTC. It specifies CASSLAVASSYEQYF. Supplemented by reference TRBV7-2 and TRBJ2-7, the full variable domain reads GAGVSQSPSNKVTEKGKDVELRCDPISGHTALYWYRQSLGQGLEFLIYFQGNSAPDKSGLPSDRFSAERTGGSVSTLTIQRTQQEDSAVYLCASSLAVASSYEQYFGPGTRLTVT.

The chain links TRBV7-6 to TRBJ2-1, with D perhaps TRBD2 (7 bases). Germline V gene data show CDR1 as SGHVS and CDR2 as FNYEAQ. The CDR3 is made up of 16 amino acids. V dropped 0 bases and J dropped 7 bases, with 16 bases sitting between them. This CDR3 is CASSLALRGRGNEQFF. CDR3 sequence (DNA): TGTGCCAGCAGCTTAGCGCTGCGGGGGAGGGGGAATGAGCAGTTCTTC. Based on the CDR3 plus reference TRBV7-6 and TRBJ2-1, the full variable domain is GAGVSQSPRYKVTKRGQDVALRCDPISGHVSLYWYRQALGQGPEFLTYFNYEAQQDKSGLPNDRFSAERPEGSISTLTIQRTEQRDSAMYRCASSLALRGRGNEQFFGPGTRLTVL.